The T cell receptor (beta chain) under discussion was sequenced for a study of OX40 agonist ivuxolimab in advanced cancers. Study overall: Ivuxolimab is an agonistic anti-OX40 (CD134) antibody, and patients were treated with it. Administration of intravenous ivuxolimab to patients occurred every 2 weeks at 0.01 to 10 mg/kg.

General study findings and limits: Antigen specificity remained undetermined for the expanded peripheral T cells. Relative to CD4+, CD8+ T cells held more expanded clones on average.

With respect to this clone: Its antigen is currently unknown.

Only in-frame clones appear in the TCRdb table, and some are missing; sequencing was by immunoSEQ multiplex PCR. This sample has 80,000 or so clones, with 90% found just once. Trimming at V came to 5 bases and at J to 7 bases, leaving 7 bases not matched to a gene. The germline V gene has CDR1 SEHNR and CDR2 FQNEAQ (reference sequence). The CDR3 extends over 13 amino acids. This TCR was sampled from an adult with an advanced solid tumor such as melanoma, head and neck, liver or kidney cancer. The rearrangement uses TRBV7-9 and TRBJ1-2, with TRBD1 matching 7 bases. Material: CD4+ or CD8+ T cells sorted from blood, obtained in a trial of the OX40 agonist ivuxolimab. CDR3 DNA sequence: TGTGCCAGCAGCCCTACGGCAGGGGGTGGCTACACCTTC. As protein: CASSPTAGGGYTF.